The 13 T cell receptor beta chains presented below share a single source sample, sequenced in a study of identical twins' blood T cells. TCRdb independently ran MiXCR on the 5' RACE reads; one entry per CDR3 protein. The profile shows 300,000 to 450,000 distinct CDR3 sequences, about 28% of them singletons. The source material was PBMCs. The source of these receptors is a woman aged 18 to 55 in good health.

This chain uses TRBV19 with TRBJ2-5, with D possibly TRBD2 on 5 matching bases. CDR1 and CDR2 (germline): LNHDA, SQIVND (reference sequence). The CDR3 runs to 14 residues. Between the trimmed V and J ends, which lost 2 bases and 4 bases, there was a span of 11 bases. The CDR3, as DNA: TGTGCCAGTAGTATAAGTGGGAGCCCAGAGACCCAGTACTTC. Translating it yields CASSISGSPETQYF.

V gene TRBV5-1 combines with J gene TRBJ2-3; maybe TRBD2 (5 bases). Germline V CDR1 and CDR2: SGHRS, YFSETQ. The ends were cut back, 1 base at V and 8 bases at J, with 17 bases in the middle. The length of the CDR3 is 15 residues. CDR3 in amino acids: CASSLLGEAGSTQYF. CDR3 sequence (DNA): TGCGCCAGCAGCTTGCTCGGGGAAGCTGGTTCTACGCAGTATTTT. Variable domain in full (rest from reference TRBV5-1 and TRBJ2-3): KAGVTQTPRYLIKTRGQQVTLSCSPISGHRSVSWYQQTPGQGLQFLFEYFSETQRNKGNFPGRFSGRQFSNSRSEMNVSTLELGDSALYLCASSLLGEAGSTQYFGPGTRLTVL.

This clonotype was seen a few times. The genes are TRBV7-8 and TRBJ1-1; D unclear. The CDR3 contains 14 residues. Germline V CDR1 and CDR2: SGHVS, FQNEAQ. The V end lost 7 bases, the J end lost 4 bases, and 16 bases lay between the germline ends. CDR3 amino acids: CASTLTIPSTEAFF. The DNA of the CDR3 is TGTGCCAGCACCCTTACCATTCCGAGCACTGAAGCTTTCTTT.

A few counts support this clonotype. CDR3 amino acids: CASSLSEREQFF. CDR3 nucleotide sequence: TGTGCCAGCAGTTTATCGGAGCGTGAGCAGTTCTTC. This chain joins TRBV27 and TRBJ2-1; D is ambiguous. Germline loops: CDR1 MNHEY, CDR2 SMNVEV (reference sequence). V was pared by 0 bases and J by 9 bases, with 6 bases between. CDR3 size: 12 residues.

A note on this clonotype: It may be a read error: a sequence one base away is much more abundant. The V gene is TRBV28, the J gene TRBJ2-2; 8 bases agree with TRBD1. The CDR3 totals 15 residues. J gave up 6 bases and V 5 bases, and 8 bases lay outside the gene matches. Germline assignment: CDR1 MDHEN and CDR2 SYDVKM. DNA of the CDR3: TGTGCCAGCAGTCCCGTGACAGGGGAGTCCGGGGAGCTGTTTTTT. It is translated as CASSPVTGESGELFF.

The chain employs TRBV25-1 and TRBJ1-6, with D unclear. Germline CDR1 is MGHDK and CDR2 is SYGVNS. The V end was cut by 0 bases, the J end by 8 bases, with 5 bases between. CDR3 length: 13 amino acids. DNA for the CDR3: TGTGCCAGCAGTGAATATCGCCATTCACCCCTCCACTTT. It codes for CASSEYRHSPLHF. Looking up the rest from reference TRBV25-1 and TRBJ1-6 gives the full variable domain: EADIYQTPRYLVIGTGKKITLECSQTMGHDKMYWYQQDPGMELHLIHYSYGVNSTEKGDLSSESTVSRIRTEHFPLTLESARPSHTSQYLCASSEYRHSPLHFGNGTRLTVT.

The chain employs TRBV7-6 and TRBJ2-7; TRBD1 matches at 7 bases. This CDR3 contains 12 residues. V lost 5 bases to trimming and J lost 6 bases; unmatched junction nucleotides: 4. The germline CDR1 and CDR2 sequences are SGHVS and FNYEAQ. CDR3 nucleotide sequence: TGTGCCAGCAGCGACCACAGGGGCGAGCAGTACTTC. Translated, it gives CASSDHRGEQYF.

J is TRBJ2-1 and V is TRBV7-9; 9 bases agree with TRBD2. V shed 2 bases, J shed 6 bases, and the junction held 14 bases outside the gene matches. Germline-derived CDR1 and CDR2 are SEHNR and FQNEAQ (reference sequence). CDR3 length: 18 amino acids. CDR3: CASSLISGGRRAPNEQFF. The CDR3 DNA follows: TGTGCCAGCAGCTTAATTAGCGGGGGCCGCCGAGCTCCCAATGAGCAGTTCTTC.

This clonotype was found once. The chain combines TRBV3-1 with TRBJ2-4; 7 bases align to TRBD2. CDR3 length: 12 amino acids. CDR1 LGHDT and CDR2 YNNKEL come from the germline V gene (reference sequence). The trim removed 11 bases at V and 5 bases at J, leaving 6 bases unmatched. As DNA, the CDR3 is TGTGCCTCACGGGCGGGAGAAAACATTCAGTACTTC. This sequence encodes CASRAGENIQYF.

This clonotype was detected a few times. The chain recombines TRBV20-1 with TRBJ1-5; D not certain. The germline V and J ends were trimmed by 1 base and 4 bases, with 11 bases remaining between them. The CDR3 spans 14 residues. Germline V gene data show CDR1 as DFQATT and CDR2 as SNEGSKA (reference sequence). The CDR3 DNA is TGCAGTGCTAGAGTTTCGGGTTATAATCAGCCCCAGCATTTT. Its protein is CSARVSGYNQPQHF.

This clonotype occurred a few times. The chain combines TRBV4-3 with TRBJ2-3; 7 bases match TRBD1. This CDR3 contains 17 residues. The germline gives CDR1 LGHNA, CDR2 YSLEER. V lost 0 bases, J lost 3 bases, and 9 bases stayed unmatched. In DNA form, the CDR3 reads TGCGCCAGCAGCCAAGAAGGTCTACAGGGGTCTACAGATACGCAGTATTTT. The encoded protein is CASSQEGLQGSTDTQYF.

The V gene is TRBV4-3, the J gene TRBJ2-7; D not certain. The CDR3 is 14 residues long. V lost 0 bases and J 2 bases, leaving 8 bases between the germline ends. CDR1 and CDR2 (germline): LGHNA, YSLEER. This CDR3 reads CASSQDDNAYEQYF. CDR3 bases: TGCGCCAGCAGCCAAGACGACAACGCCTACGAGCAGTACTTC.

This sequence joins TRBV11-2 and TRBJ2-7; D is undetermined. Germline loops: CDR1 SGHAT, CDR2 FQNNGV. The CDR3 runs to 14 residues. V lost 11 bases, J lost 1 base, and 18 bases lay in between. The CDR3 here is CAGTPRGFSYEQYF. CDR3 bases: TGTGCCGGCACCCCACGCGGATTTTCCTACGAGCAGTACTTC.